This passage covers 31 T cell receptor beta chains from one sample sequenced in a study of CD8 T cells in ankylosing spondylitis. General study points: Blood from ankylosing spondylitis patients appeared to carry a characteristic roughly 8-variant TCR beta motif.

No antigen has been identified for these receptors. TCRdb re-called the 5' RACE reads with MiXCR, one entry per CDR3 protein. The sample lists around 450,000 distinct CDR3 sequences, 25% to 30% seen once, with 0.89% in the top ten. The sequencing sample was made of blood, either unsorted or a sorted T cell fraction (not recorded which). The receptors come from a male donor with ankylosing spondylitis.

This chain connects TRBV7-9 to TRBJ1-1; maybe TRBD1 (5 bases). This CDR3 region has 14 residues. Between the trimmed V and J ends, which lost 5 bases and 0 bases, there was a span of 10 bases. Germline V gives CDR1 SEHNR, CDR2 FQNEAQ (reference sequence). For the CDR3, the DNA is TGTGCCAGCAGCCGACAGTTCATGAACACTGAAGCTTTCTTT. Amino acids: CASSRQFMNTEAFF.

The V call is TRBV12-3 or TRBV12-4, the J call TRBJ2-3; 7 nucleotides agree with TRBD2. J gave up 0 bases and V 6 bases, and 9 bases lay outside the gene matches. This CDR3 is built from 16 residues. The CDR3: CASSPTSPHSTDTQYF. CDR3 sequence (DNA): TGTGCCAGCAGCCCGACTAGCCCCCATAGCACAGATACGCAGTATTTT.

The chain joins TRBV7-6 to TRBJ2-7; tentatively, D is TRBD1 or TRBD2 (5 bases each). Trimming cost V 1 base and J 6 bases, with 10 bases left between them. The CDR3 contains 13 residues. Germline CDR1 reads SGHVS; CDR2 reads FNYEAQ. As DNA, the CDR3 is TGTGCCAGCAGCTTAGTAACGAGGGGCGAGCAGTACTTC. Amino acid sequence: CASSLVTRGEQYF.

This chain joins TRBV2 and TRBJ2-3; D may be TRBD1 (5 bases). Per germline, CDR1 SNHLY and CDR2 FYNNEI. V lost 7 bases, J lost 0 bases, and 17 bases lay in between. The CDR3 has 16 amino acids. CDR3 nucleotides: TGTGCCAGCAATAGGGGTGCGTCCCTCAGCACAGATACGCAGTATTTT. It translates to CASNRGASLSTDTQYF.

The CDR3 nucleotides are TGCGCCAGCAGCCAAGGATATACTAGTAGGGCAGATACGCAGTATTTT. It yields the protein CASSQGYTSRADTQYF. This rearrangement joins TRBV4-1 to TRBJ2-3, with D maybe TRBD2 (5 bases). The germline gives CDR1 MGHRA, CDR2 YSYEKL. CDR3 length: 16 residues. The germline V and J ends were trimmed by 1 base and 4 bases, with 15 bases remaining between them.

This clonotype came up a few times. The gene calls are TRBV7-7 and TRBJ2-3, with 7 bases that match TRBD2. CDR3 size: 15 residues. Trimming at V came to 5 bases and at J to 2 bases, leaving 7 bases not matched to a gene. Germline CDR1 SSHAT, CDR2 FNYEAQ (reference sequence). DNA of the CDR3: TGTGCCAGCAGCCCCACTAGCGTCCACACAGATACGCAGTATTTT. It specifies CASSPTSVHTDTQYF.

The chain links TRBV6-1 to TRBJ2-5; 11 bases agree with TRBD1. Germline trimming cut 6 bases from V and 1 base from J; bases unmatched to any gene: 10. The CDR3 has 17 amino acids. Germline-derived CDR1 and CDR2 are MNHNS and SASEGT. The CDR3 spells CASRDRGLVGGQETQYF. The CDR3 region has the DNA TGTGCCAGCAGGGACAGGGGGCTAGTTGGGGGCCAAGAGACCCAGTACTTC.

The CDR3 protein is CSAPGPLDWGTDTQYF. The DNA of the CDR3 is TGCAGTGCTCCCGGGCCGCTAGATTGGGGCACAGATACGCAGTATTTT. The rearrangement joins TRBV20-1 to TRBJ2-3, with D hard to call. V was trimmed by 5 bases and J by 1 base, leaving 19 bases between them. CDR1 and CDR2 (germline): DFQATT, SNEGSKA (reference sequence). This CDR3 is 16 amino acids long.

The table lists this clonotype with a few counts. The chain is built from TRBV25-1 and TRBJ2-7; possibly TRBD1 for D (5 bases). This CDR3 spans 15 amino acids. Germline V CDR1 and CDR2: MGHDK, SYGVNS. V gave up 1 base and J gave up 0 bases, with 10 bases separating them. CDR3 loop: CASSESGYLSYEQYF. Here the CDR3 DNA reads TGTGCCAGCAGTGAATCAGGGTACCTCTCCTACGAGCAGTACTTC.

The rearrangement joins TRBV3-1 to TRBJ2-1; unclear D gene. Germline V lookup: CDR1 LGHDT, CDR2 YNNKEL (reference sequence). Trimming took 0 bases from V and 4 from J, leaving 16 bases between them. The CDR3 consists of 17 residues. The DNA of the CDR3 is TGTGCCAGCAGCCAAGATCTAAGTACTCGAATGTACAATGAGCAGTTCTTC. Protein product: CASSQDLSTRMYNEQFF.

This clonotype was picked up a small number of times. This chain links TRBV11-3 with TRBJ2-1, with unresolved D. This CDR3 region has 13 residues. Germline loops: CDR1 SGHNT, CDR2 YENEEA. V was shortened by 5 bases and J by 6 bases, with 11 bases between the two germline ends. CDR3 DNA: TGTGCCAGCAGCCCAAGTTGGGGCAATGAGCAGTTCTTC. It codes for CASSPSWGNEQFF.

The chain is built from TRBV29-1 and TRBJ2-7; 8 nucleotides agree with TRBD2. Germline V gives CDR1 SQVTM, CDR2 ANQGSEA. The CDR3 is made up of 13 amino acids. The trim removed 6 bases at V and 7 bases at J, leaving 11 bases unmatched. CDR3 DNA: TGCAGCGTGGCCCAGCGGGAGACGGGAGAGCAGTACGTC. This sequence encodes CSVAQRETGEQYV.

This clonotype was observed a handful of times. V and J are TRBV7-7 and TRBJ2-5; 7 bases are shared with TRBD2. Losses at the gene ends were 4 bases for V and 2 bases for J; bases not matched to a gene: 7. The CDR3 covers 15 residues. Germline V gene data show CDR1 as SSHAT and CDR2 as FNYEAQ (reference sequence). The CDR3 loop is CASSSGLVKQETQYF. In DNA, the CDR3 is TGTGCCAGCAGCTCCGGACTAGTTAAACAAGAGACCCAGTACTTC.

The sample holds a few counts of this clonotype. This sequence joins TRBV9 and TRBJ1-1, with 8 bases identical to TRBD1. This CDR3 comprises 14 residues. The V gene's germline CDR1 is SGDLS and CDR2 YYNGEE. V lost 3 bases to trimming and J lost 0 bases; unmatched junction nucleotides: 1. The CDR3 coding sequence is TGTGCCAGCAGCGCAGGGGGCATGAACACTGAAGCTTTCTTT. This translates into CASSAGGMNTEAFF.

This chain joins TRBV20-1 and TRBJ1-1, with 8 nucleotides matching TRBD1. The trim removed 1 base at V and 4 bases at J, leaving 8 bases unmatched. The germline gives CDR1 DFQATT, CDR2 SNEGSKA (reference sequence). The CDR3 covers 15 residues. The CDR3 DNA is TGCAGTGCTAGAGGTCGGGACAGGTTACTCACTGAAGCTTTCTTT. It encodes CSARGRDRLLTEAFF.

This clonotype has a handful of counts. The chain employs TRBV20-1 and TRBJ1-2, with TRBD1 matching over 8 bases. The germline V gene encodes CDR1 DFQATT and CDR2 SNEGSKA (reference sequence). The CDR3 is 13 residues long. The V gene end was trimmed by 6 bases and the J gene end by 4 bases; junction bases not matched to a gene: 7. The CDR3, as DNA: TGCAGTGCCATACGACAGGGGAGCTATGGCTACACCTTC. Its protein is CSAIRQGSYGYTF.

This clonotype was counted a few times. The rearrangement uses TRBV20-1 and TRBJ2-3, with D tentatively TRBD2 (7 bases). The germline CDR1 and CDR2 sequences are DFQATT and SNEGSKA (reference sequence). The CDR3 runs to 16 residues. Deletions cut 3 bases from V and 0 bases from J, with 16 bases between. The CDR3 here is CSASWEGRGSTDTQYF. The CDR3 coding sequence is TGCAGTGCTAGCTGGGAAGGGAGGGGGAGCACAGATACGCAGTATTTT.

The chain carries TRBV12-3 or TRBV12-4 and TRBJ2-3; TRBD2 matches 11 bases. The CDR3 spans 15 residues. The trim removed 6 bases at V and 0 bases at J, leaving 2 bases unmatched. DNA of the CDR3: TGTGCCAGCAGGCGGACTAGCGGGAGCACAGATACGCAGTATTTT. Amino acids: CASRRTSGSTDTQYF.

In this sample, this clonotype turned up a few times. The rearrangement links TRBV2 to TRBJ1-6; 10 positions match TRBD1. Germline V gene lookup returns CDR1 SNHLY and CDR2 FYNNEI. The CDR3 extends over 16 amino acids. V trimming: 6 bases; J trimming: 9 bases; junction bases outside the gene matches: 11. The CDR3: CASSKGSGQGSSPLHF. CDR3 in DNA: TGTGCCAGCAGCAAAGGATCGGGACAGGGGAGTTCACCCCTCCACTTT.

This sequence joins TRBV11-3 and TRBJ2-3, with a possible D match to TRBD2 (5 bases). Between the trimmed V and J ends, which lost 5 bases and 8 bases, there was a span of 11 bases. The CDR3 spans 12 residues. Germline assignment: CDR1 SGHNT and CDR2 YENEEA. CDR3 protein: CASSPLAGTQYF. In nucleotides, the CDR3 is TGTGCCAGCAGCCCCCTGGCGGGTACGCAGTATTTT.

The chain recombines TRBV20-1 with TRBJ1-1; tentatively, D is TRBD1 (5 bases). The germline V gene has CDR1 DFQATT and CDR2 SNEGSKA (reference sequence). Trimming removed 5 bases from V and 6 bases from J, with 13 bases in between. The length of the CDR3 is 12 residues. CDR3 sequence reads: CSASLWDAEAFF. The CDR3 coding sequence is TGCAGTGCTTCCCTTTGGGACGCTGAAGCTTTCTTT.

This chain joins TRBV4-2 and TRBJ2-3; 15 bases are shared with TRBD2. This CDR3 contains 16 residues. J lost 7 bases, V lost 4 bases, and 6 bases had no gene match. Germline V gene lookup returns CDR1 LGHNA and CDR2 YNFKEQ. CDR3 coding DNA: TGTGCCAGCAGCCGAGGACTAGCGGGAGGGCCCCATACGCAGTATTTT. This gives the protein CASSRGLAGGPHTQYF.

This clonotype has ten or more counts. For the CDR3, the DNA is TGTGCCAGCAGTGAAGGGAGGTGGGAGGGCCCCAAAAACATTCAGTACTTC. Amino acids: CASSEGRWEGPKNIQYF. The rearrangement joins TRBV2 to TRBJ2-4, with 7 positions matching TRBD2. This CDR3 comprises 17 residues. The germline gives CDR1 SNHLY, CDR2 FYNNEI. J gave up 2 bases and V 1 base, and 8 bases lay outside the gene matches.

A few counts support this clonotype. The chain combines TRBV11-3 with TRBJ2-2, with D possibly being TRBD1 (5 bases). There are 15 residues in the CDR3. V lost 2 bases and J lost 6, with 13 bases in between. The V gene's germline CDR1 is SGHNT and CDR2 YENEEA. CDR3 DNA sequence: TGTGCCAGCAGCTTAATGCAGGGTGTGGCCGGGGAGCTGTTTTTT. Amino acids: CASSLMQGVAGELFF.

This clonotype showed up just a few times. The genes are TRBV5-1 and TRBJ2-7, with D possibly being TRBD1 or TRBD2 (6 bases each). There are 15 residues in the CDR3. Germline V CDR1 and CDR2: SGHRS, YFSETQ. The V gene lost 4 bases and the J gene lost 3 bases, with 17 bases spanning the gap. CDR3 in DNA: TGCGCCAGCAGCAGGGGGACTCGTTCATTCTACGAGCAGTACTTC. Residues: CASSRGTRSFYEQYF. Combining the CDR3 with reference TRBV5-1 and TRBJ2-7 gives the whole variable domain KAGVTQTPRYLIKTRGQQVTLSCSPISGHRSVSWYQQTPGQGLQFLFEYFSETQRNKGNFPGRFSGRQFSNSRSEMNVSTLELGDSALYLCASSRGTRSFYEQYFGPGTRLTVT.

This clonotype was found a few times. CDR3: CASSLGGGLALETQYF. In DNA, the CDR3 is TGTGCCAGCAGCTTGGGCGGGGGACTAGCGTTGGAGACCCAGTACTTC. The V gene is TRBV7-2, the J gene TRBJ2-5, with 10 bases matching TRBD2. The CDR3 length is 16 residues. J gave up 5 bases and V 3 bases, and 9 bases lay outside the gene matches. Germline-derived CDR1 and CDR2 are SGHTA and FQGNSA.

The rearrangement uses TRBV24-1 and TRBJ2-1, with 7 positions matching TRBD2. Germline lookup yields CDR1 KGHDR and CDR2 SFDVKD. The CDR3 spans 13 residues. J lost 8 bases, V lost 4 bases, and 4 bases had no gene match. Here the CDR3 reads CATSDSGVDEQFF. The CDR3 nucleotides are TGTGCCACCAGTGACAGCGGGGTGGATGAGCAGTTCTTC.

V is TRBV12-3 or TRBV12-4 and J is TRBJ1-1; D not certain. This CDR3 has 13 amino acids. The V end was cut by 6 bases, the J end by 6 bases, with 14 bases between. CDR3 sequence reads: CASSATRVAEAFF. The CDR3, as DNA: TGTGCCAGCAGCGCCACGAGAGTTGCTGAAGCTTTCTTT.

Only a few counts were recorded for this clonotype. The chain recombines TRBV20-1 with TRBJ1-5; D not certain. This CDR3 region has 13 residues. V dropped 1 base and J dropped 0 bases, with 4 bases sitting between them. The V gene's germline CDR1 is DFQATT and CDR2 SNEGSKA (reference sequence). The CDR3 region is CSARVSSNQPQHF. As DNA, the CDR3 is TGCAGTGCTAGAGTTAGTAGCAATCAGCCCCAGCATTTT.

The J gene is TRBJ2-2, the V gene TRBV7-9; D is ambiguous. V shed 6 bases and J shed 3 bases, with 8 bases lying between them. In germline, CDR1 is SEHNR, CDR2 FQNEAQ (reference sequence). This CDR3 has 13 residues. This CDR3 is CASRPRDTGELFF. Written as DNA, the CDR3 is TGTGCCAGCAGACCCCGTGACACCGGGGAGCTGTTTTTT.

The CDR3 protein is CSAKFQGLYNEQFF. The CDR3 nucleotides are TGCAGTGCTAAGTTTCAGGGGTTGTACAATGAGCAGTTCTTC. The J gene is TRBJ2-1, the V gene TRBV20-1; D might be TRBD1 (6 bases). Trimming took off 4 bases at V and 4 bases at J, with 14 bases between the two ends. The germline gives CDR1 DFQATT, CDR2 SNEGSKA (reference sequence). CDR3 length: 14 amino acids.